This paragraph covers one T cell receptor beta chain sequence. This sample was included in a study of shared clonotypes between healthy human individuals. TCRdb's copy holds only in-frame clones and misses some; the assay was immunoSEQ multiplex PCR. The top ten clones hold 0.14% of a sample with a few million clones, approximately 92% of them seen once. Trimming took off 6 bases at V and 4 bases at J, with 19 bases between the two ends. Per germline, CDR1 MDHEN and CDR2 SYDVKM. The CDR3 spans 17 residues. The V gene is TRBV28, the J gene TRBJ1-6; no reliable D call. This receptor was taken from a man aged 18-30 years in good health. Sequencing was carried out using naive CD4+ T cells sorted from blood. Subset indicated: CD45RA+ positively selected. The DNA for the CDR3 is TGTGCCAGCAGACCGAAGGTTGTCAGTTATTATAATTCACCCCTCCACTTT. This translates into CASRPKVVSYYNSPLHF.